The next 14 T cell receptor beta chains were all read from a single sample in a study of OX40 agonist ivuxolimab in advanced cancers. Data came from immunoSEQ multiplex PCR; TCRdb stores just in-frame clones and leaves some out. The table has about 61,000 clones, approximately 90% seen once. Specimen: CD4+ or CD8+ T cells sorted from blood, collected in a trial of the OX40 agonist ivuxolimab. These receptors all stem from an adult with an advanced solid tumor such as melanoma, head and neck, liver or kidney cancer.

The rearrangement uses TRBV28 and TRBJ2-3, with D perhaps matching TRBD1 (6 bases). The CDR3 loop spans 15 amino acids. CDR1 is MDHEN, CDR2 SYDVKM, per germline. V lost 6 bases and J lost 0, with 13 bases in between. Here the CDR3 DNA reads TGTGCCAGCAGCCCCACAGGGATCAGCACAGATACGCAGTATTTT. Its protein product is CASSPTGISTDTQYF.

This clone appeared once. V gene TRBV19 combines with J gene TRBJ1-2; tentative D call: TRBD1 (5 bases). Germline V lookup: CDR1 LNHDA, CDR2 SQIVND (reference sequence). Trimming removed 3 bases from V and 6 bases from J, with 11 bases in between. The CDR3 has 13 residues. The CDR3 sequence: CASSIFSGNGYTF. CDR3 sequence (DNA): TGTGCCAGTAGTATCTTCTCAGGGAATGGCTACACCTTC.

CDR3 region: CSVEDRAYEQYF. CDR3 sequence (DNA): TGCAGCGTTGAAGATCGAGCCTACGAGCAGTACTTC. The chain recombines TRBV29-1 with TRBJ2-7, with unresolved D. Germline values: CDR1 SQVTM, CDR2 ANQGSEA. V shed 0 bases and J shed 2 bases, with 5 bases lying between them. This CDR3 contains 12 residues.

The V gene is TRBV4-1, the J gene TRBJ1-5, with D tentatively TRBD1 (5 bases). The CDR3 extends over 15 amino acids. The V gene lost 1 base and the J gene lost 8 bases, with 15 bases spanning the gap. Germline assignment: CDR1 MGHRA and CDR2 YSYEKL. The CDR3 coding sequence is TGCGCCAGCAGCCAAGTGGGGGACGGATACAAGCCCCAGCATTTT. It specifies CASSQVGDGYKPQHF.

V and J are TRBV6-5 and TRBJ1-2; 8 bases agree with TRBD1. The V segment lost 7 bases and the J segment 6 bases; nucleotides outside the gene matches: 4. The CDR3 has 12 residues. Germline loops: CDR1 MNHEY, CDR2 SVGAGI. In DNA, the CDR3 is TGTGCCAGCACCAGGGGGCTAGATGGCTACACCTTC. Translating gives CASTRGLDGYTF.

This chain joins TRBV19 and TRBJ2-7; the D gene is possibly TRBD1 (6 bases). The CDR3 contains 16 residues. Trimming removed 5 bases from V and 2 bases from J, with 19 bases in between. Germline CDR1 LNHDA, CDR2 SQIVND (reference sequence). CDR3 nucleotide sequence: TGTGCCAGTAGTTCACGGACAGCAGAACGCCCCTACGAGCAGTACTTC. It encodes CASSSRTAERPYEQYF.

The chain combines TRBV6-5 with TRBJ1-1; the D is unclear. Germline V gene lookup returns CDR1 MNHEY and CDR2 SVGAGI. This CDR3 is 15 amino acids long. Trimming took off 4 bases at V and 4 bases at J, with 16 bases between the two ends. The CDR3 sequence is CASSSLDQRATEAFF. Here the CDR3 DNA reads TGTGCCAGCAGTTCTTTGGACCAACGGGCCACTGAAGCTTTCTTT.

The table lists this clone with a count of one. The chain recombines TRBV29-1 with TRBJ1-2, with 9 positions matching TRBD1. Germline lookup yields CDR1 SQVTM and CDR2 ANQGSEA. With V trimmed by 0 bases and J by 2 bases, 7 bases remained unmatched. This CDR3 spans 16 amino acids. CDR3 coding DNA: TGCAGCGTTGAAGAGTGGGGGACAGGGCTGAACTATGGCTACACCTTC. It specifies CSVEEWGTGLNYGYTF.

The CDR3 loop reads CASSPVQESIQYF. Written as DNA, the CDR3 is TGTGCCAGCAGCCCTGTTCAGGAGAGCATTCAGTACTTC. The gene calls are TRBV4-2 and TRBJ2-4; D ambiguous. CDR3 length: 13 residues. Germline CDR1 LGHNA, CDR2 YNFKEQ. The V gene lost 4 bases and the J gene lost 9 bases, with 13 bases spanning the gap.

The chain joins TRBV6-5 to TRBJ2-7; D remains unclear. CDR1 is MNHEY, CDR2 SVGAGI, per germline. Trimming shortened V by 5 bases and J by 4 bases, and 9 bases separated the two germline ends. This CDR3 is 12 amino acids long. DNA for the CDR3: TGTGCCAGCAGTGACGGATCTTACGAGCAGTACTTC. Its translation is CASSDGSYEQYF.

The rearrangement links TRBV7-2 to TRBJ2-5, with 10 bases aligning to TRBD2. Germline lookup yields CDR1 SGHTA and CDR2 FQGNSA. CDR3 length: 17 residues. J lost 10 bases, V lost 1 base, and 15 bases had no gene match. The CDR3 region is CASSLVPGGLAAWDQYF. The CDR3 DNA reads TGTGCCAGCAGCTTAGTCCCCGGCGGACTAGCGGCATGGGACCAGTACTTC.

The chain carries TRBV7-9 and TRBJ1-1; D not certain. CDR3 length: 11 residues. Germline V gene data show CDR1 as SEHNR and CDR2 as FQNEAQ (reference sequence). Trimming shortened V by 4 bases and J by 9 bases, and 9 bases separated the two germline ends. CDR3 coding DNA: TGTGCCAGCAGCTATGACCTACAAGCTTTCTTT. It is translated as CASSYDLQAFF.

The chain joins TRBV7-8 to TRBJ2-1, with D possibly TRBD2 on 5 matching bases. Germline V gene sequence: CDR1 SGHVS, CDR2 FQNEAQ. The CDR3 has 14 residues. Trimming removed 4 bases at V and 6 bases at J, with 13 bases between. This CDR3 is CASSYKSAANEQFF. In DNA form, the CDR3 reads TGTGCCAGCAGCTATAAATCAGCGGCCAATGAGCAGTTCTTC.

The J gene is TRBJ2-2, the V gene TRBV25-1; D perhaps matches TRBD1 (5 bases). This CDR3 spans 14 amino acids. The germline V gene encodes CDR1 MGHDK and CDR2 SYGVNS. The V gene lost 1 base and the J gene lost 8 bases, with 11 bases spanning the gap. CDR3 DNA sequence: TGTGCCAGCAGTGAATCTGGTGGGGCGGGGGAGCTGTTTTTT. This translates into CASSESGGAGELFF.